These 2 T cell receptor beta chains originate from one sample sequenced in a study of T cell responses to AZD1222 COVID-19 vaccine. Some clones are missing from TCRdb's copy, which holds only in-frame ones; the method was immunoSEQ multiplex PCR. The sample has under 200,000 clones, around nine tenths seen once; the top ten hold approximately 1.5%. The sequenced sample was peripheral blood, obtained on day 0 of AZD1222 vaccination. Receptor source: an adult in good health.

V and J are TRBV7-3 and TRBJ1-1, with D possibly TRBD1 on 6 matching bases. The germline V gene has CDR1 SGHTA and CDR2 FQGTGA. The V end lost 1 base, the J end lost 8 bases, and 14 bases lay between the germline ends. The CDR3 extends over 14 amino acids. In nucleotides, the CDR3 is TGTGCCAGCAGCTTAATGCAGGGGAAGAACGAAGCTTTCTTT. Translated, it gives CASSLMQGKNEAFF.

This clone is a singleton in its sample. The chain uses TRBV7-2 and TRBJ1-5; no clear D gene. The CDR3 is made up of 13 amino acids. Trimming pared 7 bases from V and 4 bases from J, leaving 11 bases between. Per germline, CDR1 SGHTA and CDR2 FQGNSA. The CDR3 DNA sequence: TGTGCCAGCAAACTGGGAACAAATCAGCCCCAGCATTTT. Amino acids: CASKLGTNQPQHF.